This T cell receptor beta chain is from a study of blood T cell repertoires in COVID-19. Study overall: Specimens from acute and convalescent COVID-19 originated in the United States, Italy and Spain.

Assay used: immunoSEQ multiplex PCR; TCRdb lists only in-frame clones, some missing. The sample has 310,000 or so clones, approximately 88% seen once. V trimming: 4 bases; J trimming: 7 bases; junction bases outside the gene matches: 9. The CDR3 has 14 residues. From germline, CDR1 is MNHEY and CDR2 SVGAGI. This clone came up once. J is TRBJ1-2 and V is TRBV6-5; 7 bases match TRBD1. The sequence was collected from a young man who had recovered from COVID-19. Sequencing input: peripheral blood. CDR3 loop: CASSSGTAAGGYTF. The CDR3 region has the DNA TGTGCCAGCAGTTCTGGGACAGCGGCGGGTGGCTACACCTTC.